Below are 20 T cell receptor beta chains sequenced from a single sample in a study of T cell responses to AZD1222 COVID-19 vaccine. The protocol was immunoSEQ multiplex PCR, while the TCRdb copy is restricted to in-frame clones and leaves out a portion. The sample records 150,000 to 200,000 clones, around 90% being singletons. The sequences come from peripheral blood, collected on day 0 of AZD1222 vaccination. The receptors shown here come from an adult in good health.

In this sample, this clone turned up once. The chain combines TRBV19 with TRBJ2-2; 7 nucleotides match TRBD2. The germline gives CDR1 LNHDA, CDR2 SQIVND (reference sequence). V lost 8 bases to trimming and J lost 6 bases; unmatched junction nucleotides: 3. This CDR3 region has 12 residues. CDR3: CASGGGPGELFF. The CDR3 DNA is TGTGCCAGTGGCGGGGGTCCCGGGGAGCTGTTTTTT.

Comment on this clone: Other DNA sequences in the same sample also yield this CDR3. The chain employs TRBV30 and TRBJ1-1; tentatively, D is TRBD1 (5 bases). CDR1 is GTSNPN, CDR2 SVGIG, per germline (reference sequence). Trimming cost V 0 bases and J 5 bases, with 10 bases left between them. This CDR3 has 13 residues. The CDR3 here is CAWSVPGRTEAFF. The CDR3, as DNA: TGTGCCTGGAGTGTACCAGGGAGGACTGAAGCTTTCTTT.

V is TRBV27 and J is TRBJ2-2, with D perhaps TRBD1 (6 bases). V gave up 5 bases and J gave up 4 bases, with 11 bases separating them. This CDR3 is built from 14 residues. Germline V CDR1 and CDR2: MNHEY, SMNVEV (reference sequence). CDR3 in DNA: TGTGCCAGCAGTCGCGGACAGCTCACCGGGGAGCTGTTTTTT. Its protein is CASSRGQLTGELFF.

CDR3 protein: CASSGGGAGQPQHF. CDR3 DNA sequence: TGTGCCAGCAGTGGTGGCGGGGCAGGTCAGCCCCAGCATTTT. This chain connects TRBV2 to TRBJ1-5; possible D gene TRBD1, 5 bases. From germline, CDR1 is SNHLY and CDR2 FYNNEI. CDR3 length: 14 residues. Trimming removed 4 bases at V and 6 bases at J, with 13 bases between. The full variable domain, with the rest looked up from reference TRBV2 and TRBJ1-5, is EPEVTQTPSHQVTQMGQEVILRCVPISNHLYFYWYRQILGQKVEFLVSFYNNEISEKSEIFDDQFSVERPDGSNFTLKIRSTKLEDSAMYFCASSGGGAGQPQHFGDGTRLSIL.

This clone was seen more than once but under ten times. The V and J genes are TRBV19 and TRBJ1-5; D not certain. Looked up from germline, CDR1 is LNHDA and CDR2 is SQIVND (reference sequence). V lost 7 bases and J lost 4, with 8 bases in between. This CDR3 region has 12 residues. CDR3 in amino acids: CASKRWNQPQHF. CDR3 sequence (DNA): TGTGCCAGTAAGAGGTGGAATCAGCCCCAGCATTTT.

This clone was detected only a few times. This chain uses TRBV20-1 with TRBJ1-1; 10 bases are shared with TRBD1. Germline V lookup: CDR1 DFQATT, CDR2 SNEGSKA (reference sequence). The J segment lost 5 bases and the V segment lost 3 bases, leaving 3 bases of the junction unmatched. CDR3 size: 13 residues. In DNA, the CDR3 is TGCAGTGCTAGTGGACAGGGGGGAACTGAAGCTTTCTTT. This encodes CSASGQGGTEAFF.

This clone showed up just once. V and J are TRBV6-5 and TRBJ1-3; TRBD1 matches 8 bases. There are 14 residues in the CDR3. The germline V gene has CDR1 MNHEY and CDR2 SVGAGI. The V gene end was trimmed by 5 bases and the J gene end by 10 bases; junction bases not matched to a gene: 10. CDR3 sequence: CASSMDRVMGTIYF. In DNA, the CDR3 is TGTGCCAGCAGTATGGACAGGGTTATGGGTACCATATATTTT.

The V call is TRBV10-3, the J call TRBJ2-5; D tentatively reads TRBD1 or TRBD2 (5 bases each). Germline V gene data show CDR1 as ENHRY and CDR2 as SYGVKD. V lost 0 bases to trimming and J lost 4 bases, with 9 bases between them. The CDR3 runs 14 residues. CDR3 DNA sequence: TGTGCCATCAGTGAGTCGGCAGGGAGAGAGACCCAGTACTTC. Translating it yields CAISESAGRETQYF.

The rearrangement joins TRBV28 to TRBJ2-7; 11 bases are a match to TRBD2. With V trimmed by 5 bases and J by 9 bases, 18 bases remained unmatched. The CDR3 runs to 17 residues. Germline CDR1 reads MDHEN; CDR2 reads SYDVKM. The CDR3 spells CASSHRASGRNDRGQYF. Here the CDR3 DNA reads TGTGCCAGCAGTCATAGGGCTAGCGGGAGGAATGACCGGGGGCAGTACTTC.

CDR3 region: CASAQISTDTQYF. The CDR3 nucleotides are TGTGCCAGTGCACAGATTAGCACAGATACGCAGTATTTT. The chain recombines TRBV6-5 with TRBJ2-3; D is ambiguous. The CDR3 has 13 residues. Germline CDR1 MNHEY, CDR2 SVGAGI. Trimming pared 9 bases from V and 0 bases from J, leaving 10 bases between.

A few counts support this clone. V usage is TRBV5-8 and J usage is TRBJ1-2; D is unclear. The CDR3 contains 15 residues. Trimming stripped 0 bases from V and 4 bases from J, with 13 bases between. Germline lookup yields CDR1 SGHTS and CDR2 YDEGEE. Written as DNA, the CDR3 is TGTGCCAGCAGCTTGGAAACACACGGCTTCTATGGCTACACCTTC. It encodes CASSLETHGFYGYTF.

The chain joins TRBV27 to TRBJ1-2, with D maybe TRBD1 (6 bases). CDR1 and CDR2 from the germline V gene are MNHEY and SMNVEV (reference sequence). CDR3 length: 12 residues. The germline V and J ends were trimmed by 8 bases and 8 bases, with 15 bases remaining between them. For the CDR3, the DNA is TGTGCCAGCGCCAACAGGGTGGGGGGCTACACCTTC. It encodes CASANRVGGYTF.

The chain links TRBV9 to TRBJ2-5, with 8 nucleotides matching TRBD2. V trimming: 0 bases; J trimming: 1 base; junction bases outside the gene matches: 11. The germline V gene has CDR1 SGDLS and CDR2 YYNGEE. There are 18 residues in the CDR3. The chain's CDR3 is CASSVGIRGGPTQETQYF. The CDR3 coding sequence is TGTGCCAGCAGCGTAGGGATACGGGGGGGCCCAACCCAAGAGACCCAGTACTTC. The full variable domain, rest sourced from reference TRBV9 and TRBJ2-5, is DSGVTQTPKHLITATGQRVTLRCSPRSGDLSVYWYQQSLDQGLQFLIQYYNGEERAKGNILERFSAQQFPDLHSELNLSSLELGDSALYFCASSVGIRGGPTQETQYFGPGTRLLVL.

The chain couples TRBV28 to TRBJ1-3; TRBD1 aligns across 8 bases. With V trimmed by 8 bases and J by 4 bases, 10 bases remained unmatched. There are 15 residues in the CDR3. Germline V CDR1 and CDR2: MDHEN, SYDVKM. For the CDR3, the DNA is TGTGCCAGCCGGGACAGGTATTCCGGAGGAAACACCATATATTTT. Its translation is CASRDRYSGGNTIYF. The whole variable domain, remainder taken from reference TRBV28 and TRBJ1-3, is DVKVTQSSRYLVKRTGEKVFLECVQDMDHENMFWYRQDPGLGLRLIYFSYDVKMKEKGDIPEGYSVSREKKERFSLILESASTNQTSMYLCASRDRYSGGNTIYFGEGSWLTVV.

The sample holds one count of this clone. The V gene is TRBV7-3, the J gene TRBJ2-3, with 9 bases fitting TRBD2. The CDR3 has 18 residues. V lost 5 bases, J lost 0 bases, and 12 bases stayed unmatched. The germline V gene encodes CDR1 SGHTA and CDR2 FQGTGA. The CDR3 reads CASSPVGTSLSSTDTQYF. CDR3 in DNA: TGTGCCAGCAGCCCCGTGGGGACTAGCTTATCTAGCACAGATACGCAGTATTTT.

The CDR3 sequence is CASSSGTVYNEQFF. The CDR3 DNA reads as TGTGCCAGCAGTTCGGGGACAGTCTACAATGAGCAGTTCTTC. The chain combines TRBV6-5 with TRBJ2-1; TRBD1 matches at 7 bases. Trimming took 4 bases from V and 3 from J; bases not matched to a gene: 3. The CDR3 loop spans 14 amino acids. The germline CDR1 and CDR2 sequences are MNHEY and SVGAGI.

This clone was detected only once. The V and J genes are TRBV14 and TRBJ1-2; a weak D match, TRBD1 (5 bases). This CDR3 is 14 amino acids long. Germline loops: CDR1 SGHDN, CDR2 FVKESK. V lost 0 bases, J lost 4 bases, and 9 bases lay in between. In nucleotides, the CDR3 is TGTGCCAGCAGCCAAGAAGGGGAGCTCTATGGCTACACCTTC. Translated: CASSQEGELYGYTF.

The CDR3 bases are TGTGCCAGCAGTTACTCGACAGTGGTCTCTGGAAACACCATATATTTT. Translation gives CASSYSTVVSGNTIYF. The chain links TRBV6-5 to TRBJ1-3; a weak D match, TRBD1 (5 bases). This CDR3 comprises 16 residues. The germline V gene has CDR1 MNHEY and CDR2 SVGAGI. The V end lost 0 bases, the J end lost 0 bases, and 9 bases lay between the germline ends.

V is TRBV19 and J is TRBJ1-5; 9 nucleotides match TRBD1. The CDR3 loop spans 13 amino acids. The V gene's germline CDR1 is LNHDA and CDR2 SQIVND (reference sequence). V lost 8 bases to trimming and J lost 6 bases; unmatched junction nucleotides: 5. CDR3 bases: TGTGCCAGTGGACAGGGGAAAATTCAGCCCCAGCATTTT. Translation gives CASGQGKIQPQHF.

The V and J genes are TRBV5-1 and TRBJ2-7, with 10 bases aligning to TRBD1. This CDR3 has 14 residues. Per the germline V gene, CDR1 is SGHRS and CDR2 is YFSETQ. Germline trimming cut 5 bases from V and 6 bases from J; bases unmatched to any gene: 8. CDR3 protein: CASSTGTGAGEQYV. The CDR3 coding sequence is TGCGCCAGCAGTACCGGGACAGGGGCTGGCGAGCAGTACGTC.